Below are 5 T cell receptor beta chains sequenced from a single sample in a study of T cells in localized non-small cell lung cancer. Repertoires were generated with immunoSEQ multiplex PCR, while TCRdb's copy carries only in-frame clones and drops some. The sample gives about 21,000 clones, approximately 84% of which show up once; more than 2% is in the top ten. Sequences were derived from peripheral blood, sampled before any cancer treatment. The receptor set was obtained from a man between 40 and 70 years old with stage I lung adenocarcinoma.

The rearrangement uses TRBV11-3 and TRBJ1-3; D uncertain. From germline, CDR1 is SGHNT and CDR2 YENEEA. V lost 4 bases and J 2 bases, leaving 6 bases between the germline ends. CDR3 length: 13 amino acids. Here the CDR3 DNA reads TGTGCCAGCAGCTCCCTTCCTGGAAACACCATATATTTT. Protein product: CASSSLPGNTIYF.

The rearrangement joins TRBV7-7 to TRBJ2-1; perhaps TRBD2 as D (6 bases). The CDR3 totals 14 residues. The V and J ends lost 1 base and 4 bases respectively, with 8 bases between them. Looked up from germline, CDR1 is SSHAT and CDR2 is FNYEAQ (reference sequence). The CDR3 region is CASSLGGDYNEQFF. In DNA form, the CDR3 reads TGTGCCAGCAGCTTAGGGGGGGATTACAATGAGCAGTTCTTC.

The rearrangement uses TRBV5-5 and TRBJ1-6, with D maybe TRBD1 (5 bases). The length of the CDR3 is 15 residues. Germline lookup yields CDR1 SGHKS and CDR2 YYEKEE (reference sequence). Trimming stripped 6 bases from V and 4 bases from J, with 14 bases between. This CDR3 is CASKGRETYNSPLHF. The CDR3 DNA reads TGTGCCAGCAAGGGACGGGAAACGTATAATTCACCCCTCCACTTT. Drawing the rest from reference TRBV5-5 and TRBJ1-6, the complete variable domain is DAGVTQSPTHLIKTRGQQVTLRCSPISGHKSVSWYQQVLGQGPQFIFQYYEKEERGRGNFPDRFSARQFPNYSSELNVNALLLGDSALYLCASKGRETYNSPLHFGNGTRLTVT.

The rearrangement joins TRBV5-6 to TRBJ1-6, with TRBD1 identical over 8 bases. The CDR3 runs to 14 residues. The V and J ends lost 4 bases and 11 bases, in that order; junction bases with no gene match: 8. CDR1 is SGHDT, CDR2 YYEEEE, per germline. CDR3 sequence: CASSLGQGDAPLHF. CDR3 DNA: TGTGCCAGCAGCCTTGGACAGGGTGACGCACCCCTCCACTTT. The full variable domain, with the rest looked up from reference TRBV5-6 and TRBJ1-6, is DAGVTQSPTHLIKTRGQQVTLRCSPKSGHDTVSWYQQALGQGPQFIFQYYEEEERQRGNFPDRFSGHQFPNYSSELNVNALLLGDSALYLCASSLGQGDAPLHFGNGTRLTVT.

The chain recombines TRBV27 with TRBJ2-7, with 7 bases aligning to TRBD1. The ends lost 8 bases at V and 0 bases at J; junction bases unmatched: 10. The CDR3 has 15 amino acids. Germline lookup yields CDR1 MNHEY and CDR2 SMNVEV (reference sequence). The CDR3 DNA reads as TGTGCCAGCTCTCTTATCGGGACAGTCTCCTACGAGCAGTACTTC. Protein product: CASSLIGTVSYEQYF.